These T cell receptor beta chains were read from a single sample in a study of blood T cell repertoires in COVID-19. Profiling relied on immunoSEQ multiplex PCR, and the TCRdb table lists in-frame clones only, not all of them. The table includes 88,000 or so clones, approximately 83% detected once. Sequencing was carried out using peripheral blood. Receptors originate from a human donor in a cohort sampled during active COVID-19. Each CDR3 is given with its conserved first and last residue. A D gene is named only where the DNA matches it firmly.

V: TRBV11-3
D: TRBD2
J: TRBJ2-1
CDR3: CASSALAGSYNEQFF
DNA: TGTGCCAGCAGCGCACTAGCGGGCTCCTACAATGAGCAGTTCTTC

V: TRBV5-4
D: -
J: TRBJ1-2
CDR3: CASSLTGGGGYTF
DNA: TGTGCCAGCAGCCTCACCGGGGGAGGTGGCTACACCTTC

V: TRBV9
D: TRBD2
J: TRBJ2-7
CDR3: CASSDLAEGYEQYF
DNA: TGTGCCAGCAGCGATCTAGCGGAGGGCTACGAGCAGTACTTC

V: TRBV19
D: -
J: TRBJ2-7
CDR3: CASSIQDRPDYEQYF
DNA: TGTGCCAGTAGTATTCAGGACAGACCCGACTACGAGCAGTACTTC

V: TRBV7-2
D: TRBD2
J: TRBJ2-7
CDR3: CASSFGAGTYEQYF
DNA: TGTGCCAGCAGCTTCGGAGCGGGGACCTACGAGCAGTACTTC

V: TRBV2
D: -
J: TRBJ1-1
CDR3: CASSEVGRAEAFF
DNA: TGTGCCAGCAGTGAAGTAGGGCGGGCTGAAGCTTTCTTT

V: TRBV3-1/TRBV3-2
D: TRBD2
J: TRBJ2-7
CDR3: CASSETSGRFFEQYF
DNA: TGTGCCAGCAGCGAAACTAGCGGGAGGTTTTTCGAGCAGTACTTC

V: TRBV5-4
D: -
J: TRBJ2-2
CDR3: CASSQRTQNTGELFF
DNA: TGTGCCAGCAGCCAAAGAACACAGAACACCGGGGAGCTGTTTTTT

V: TRBV28
D: TRBD1
J: TRBJ1-1
CDR3: CASRRTGVMNTEAFF
DNA: TGTGCCAGCAGGAGGACAGGGGTTATGAACACTGAAGCTTTCTTT

V: TRBV10-3
D: -
J: TRBJ1-1
CDR3: CAITPTGNTEAFF
DNA: TGTGCCATCACCCCGACAGGGAACACTGAAGCTTTCTTT